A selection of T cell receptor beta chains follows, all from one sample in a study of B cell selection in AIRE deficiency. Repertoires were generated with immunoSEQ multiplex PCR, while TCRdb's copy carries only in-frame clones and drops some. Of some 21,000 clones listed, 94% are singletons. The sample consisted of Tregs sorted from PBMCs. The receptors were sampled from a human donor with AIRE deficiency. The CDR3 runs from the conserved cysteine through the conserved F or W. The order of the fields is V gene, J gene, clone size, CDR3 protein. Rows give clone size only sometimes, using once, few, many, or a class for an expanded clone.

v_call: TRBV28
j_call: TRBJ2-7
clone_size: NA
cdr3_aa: CAIAGFLSYEQYF

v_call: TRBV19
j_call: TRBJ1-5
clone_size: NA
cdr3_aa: CASKPPNNRPQHF

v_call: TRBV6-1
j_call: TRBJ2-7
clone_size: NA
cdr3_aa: CASRTLDRYIYF

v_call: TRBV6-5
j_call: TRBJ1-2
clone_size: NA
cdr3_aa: CASSYGSGYTF

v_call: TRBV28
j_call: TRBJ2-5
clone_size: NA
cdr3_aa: CASSSNYRDQETQYF

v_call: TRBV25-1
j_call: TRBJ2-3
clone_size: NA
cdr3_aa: CASSSGVQWADTQYF

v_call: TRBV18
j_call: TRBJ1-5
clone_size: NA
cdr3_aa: CASSPGGSQPQHF

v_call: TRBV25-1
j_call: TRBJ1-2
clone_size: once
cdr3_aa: CASAENYGYTF

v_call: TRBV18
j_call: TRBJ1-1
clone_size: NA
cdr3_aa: CASSQIQGHLNTEAFF

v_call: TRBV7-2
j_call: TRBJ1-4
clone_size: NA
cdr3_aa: CASSFGRQNEKLFF

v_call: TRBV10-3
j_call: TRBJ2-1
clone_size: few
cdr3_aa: CAPRGGSSYNEQFF

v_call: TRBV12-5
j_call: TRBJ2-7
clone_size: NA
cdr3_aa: CASGLVGTSGSYEQYF

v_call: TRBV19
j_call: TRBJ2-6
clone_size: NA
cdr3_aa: CASSIVGGSGANVLTF

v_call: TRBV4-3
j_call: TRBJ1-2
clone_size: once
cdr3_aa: CASSAPGRGSGYTF

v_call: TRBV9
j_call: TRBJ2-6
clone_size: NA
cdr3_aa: CASSRDSGANVLTF

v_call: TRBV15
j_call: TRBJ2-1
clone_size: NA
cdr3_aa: CATSRAWTSGTRKFF

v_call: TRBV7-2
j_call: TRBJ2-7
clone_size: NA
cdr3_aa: CASSLELAGGRGQYF

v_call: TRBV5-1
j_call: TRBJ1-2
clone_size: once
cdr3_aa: CASSAEVAYGYTF

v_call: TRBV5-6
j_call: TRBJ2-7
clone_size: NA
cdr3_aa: CASSRTGLPPYEQYF

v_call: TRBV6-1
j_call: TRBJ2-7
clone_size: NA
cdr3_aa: CASSVQRKQYF

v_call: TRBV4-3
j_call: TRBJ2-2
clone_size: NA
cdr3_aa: CASSQEYTFTGELFF

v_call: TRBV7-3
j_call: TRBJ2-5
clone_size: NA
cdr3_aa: CASSLSRQETQYF

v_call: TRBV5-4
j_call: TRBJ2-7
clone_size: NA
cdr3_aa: CASSFVRTGSTYEQYF

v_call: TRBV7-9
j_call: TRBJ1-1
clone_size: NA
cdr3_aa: CASSLVWGQGGNKAEAFF

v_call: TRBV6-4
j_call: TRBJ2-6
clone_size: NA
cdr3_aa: CASSAGPLLSGANVLTF

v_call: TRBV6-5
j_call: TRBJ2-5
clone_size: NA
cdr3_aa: CATRRWRESKETQYF

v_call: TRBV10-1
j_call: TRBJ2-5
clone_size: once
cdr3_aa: CASSERREQETQYF

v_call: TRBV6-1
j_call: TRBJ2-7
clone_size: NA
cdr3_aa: CASCPGWDEQYF

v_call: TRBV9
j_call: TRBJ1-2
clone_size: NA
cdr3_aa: CASSPGNYGYTF

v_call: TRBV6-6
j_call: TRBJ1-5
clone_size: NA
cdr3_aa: CASISYSNQPQHF

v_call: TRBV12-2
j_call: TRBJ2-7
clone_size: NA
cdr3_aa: CASRLVRTSGRYEQYF